This TCR beta chain was identified in a study of shared clonotypes between healthy human individuals. About the study: Contributing individuals were two females and a few males aged 18 to 49.

Profiled with immunoSEQ multiplex PCR; TCRdb holds only in-frame clones, not every one. Of hundreds of thousands of clones listed, around 72% are singletons. V shed 5 bases and J 4 bases; nucleotides not matched to a gene: 5. The CDR3 totals 14 residues. Germline loops: CDR1 LNHDA, CDR2 SQIVND (reference sequence). Material for sequencing was memory CD4+ T cells sorted from blood. The subset: CD45RA-negative fraction. The rearrangement uses TRBV19 and TRBJ1-2, with 9 bases lining up with TRBD1. The TCR was taken from a woman in her 30s in good health. The CDR3 protein is CASSPTGGGYGYTF. The CDR3 nucleotides are TGTGCCAGTAGTCCTACAGGGGGCGGCTATGGCTACACCTTC.